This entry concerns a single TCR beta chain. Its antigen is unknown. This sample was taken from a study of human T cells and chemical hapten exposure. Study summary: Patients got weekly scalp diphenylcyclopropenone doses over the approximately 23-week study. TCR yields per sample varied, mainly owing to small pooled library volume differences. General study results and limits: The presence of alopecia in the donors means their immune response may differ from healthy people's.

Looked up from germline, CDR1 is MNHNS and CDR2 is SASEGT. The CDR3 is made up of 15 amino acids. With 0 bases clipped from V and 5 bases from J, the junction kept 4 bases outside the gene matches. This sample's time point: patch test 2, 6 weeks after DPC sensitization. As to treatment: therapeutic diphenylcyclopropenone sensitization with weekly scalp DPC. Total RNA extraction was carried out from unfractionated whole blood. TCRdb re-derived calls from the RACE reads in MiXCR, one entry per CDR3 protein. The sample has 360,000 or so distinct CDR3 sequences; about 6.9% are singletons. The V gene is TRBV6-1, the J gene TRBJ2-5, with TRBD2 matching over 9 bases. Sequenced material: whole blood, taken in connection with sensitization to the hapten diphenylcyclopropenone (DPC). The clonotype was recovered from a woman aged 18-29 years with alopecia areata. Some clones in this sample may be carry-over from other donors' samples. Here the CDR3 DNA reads TGTGCCAGCAGTGAAGCGGCGGGGGGGCTGGAGACCCAGTACTTC. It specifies CASSEAAGGLETQYF.